The entry that follows covers one T cell receptor (beta chain) sequence. V was pared by 5 bases and J by 4 bases, with 7 bases between. CDR1 and CDR2 (germline): SGHTA, FQGNSA. The CDR3 is 12 residues long. The data were obtained in a study of blood T cell repertoires in COVID-19. Generated by immunoSEQ multiplex PCR, the TCRdb table keeps only in-frame clones and is missing some. The profile shows over 200,000 clones, around 84% of them singletons. Across 24 US areas, participants ranged in age from about 18 to 100 years. Each recovered donor of Cohort 3 presented with two negative PCRs, clearance, or symptom resolution.

This receptor was identified in a man aged 18 to 30 who had recovered from COVID-19. The V call is TRBV7-2, the J call TRBJ2-3; TRBD2 is a possible D gene (5 bases). The sequenced sample was PBMCs or T cells enriched from blood (not recorded which). CDR3 region: CASSDYADTQYF. CDR3 sequence (DNA): TGTGCCAGCAGCGACTACGCAGATACGCAGTATTTT.